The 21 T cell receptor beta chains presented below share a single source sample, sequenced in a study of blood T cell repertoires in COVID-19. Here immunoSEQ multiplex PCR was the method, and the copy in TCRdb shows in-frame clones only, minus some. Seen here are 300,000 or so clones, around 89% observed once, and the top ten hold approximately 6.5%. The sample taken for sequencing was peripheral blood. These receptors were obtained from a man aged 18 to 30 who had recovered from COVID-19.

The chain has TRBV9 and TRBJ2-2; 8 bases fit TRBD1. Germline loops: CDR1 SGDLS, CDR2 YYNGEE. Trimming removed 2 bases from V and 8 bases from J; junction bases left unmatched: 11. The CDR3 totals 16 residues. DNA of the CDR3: TGTGCCAGCAGCGTGGGCACAGGGGGGTCCTTAGGGGAGCTGTTTTTT. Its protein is CASSVGTGGSLGELFF.

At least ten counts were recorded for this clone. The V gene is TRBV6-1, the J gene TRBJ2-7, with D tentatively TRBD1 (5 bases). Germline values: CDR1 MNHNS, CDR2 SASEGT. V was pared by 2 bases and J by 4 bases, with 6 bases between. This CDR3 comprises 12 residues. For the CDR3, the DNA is TGTGCCAGCAGTGAACAGGGTTACGAGCAGTACTTC. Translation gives CASSEQGYEQYF.

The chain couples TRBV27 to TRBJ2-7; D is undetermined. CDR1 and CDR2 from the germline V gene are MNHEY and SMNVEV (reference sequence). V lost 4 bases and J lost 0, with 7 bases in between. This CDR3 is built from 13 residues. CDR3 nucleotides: TGTGCCAGCAGTTCAGGATTCTCCTACGAGCAGTACTTC. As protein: CASSSGFSYEQYF.

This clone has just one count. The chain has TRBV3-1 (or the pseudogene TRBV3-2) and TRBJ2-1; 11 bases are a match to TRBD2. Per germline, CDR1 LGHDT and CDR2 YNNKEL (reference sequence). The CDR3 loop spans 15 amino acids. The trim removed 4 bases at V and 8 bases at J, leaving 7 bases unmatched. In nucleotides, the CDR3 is TGTGCCAGCAGCCCCCTAGCGGGAGGTCGGGATGAGCAGTTCTTC. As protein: CASSPLAGGRDEQFF.

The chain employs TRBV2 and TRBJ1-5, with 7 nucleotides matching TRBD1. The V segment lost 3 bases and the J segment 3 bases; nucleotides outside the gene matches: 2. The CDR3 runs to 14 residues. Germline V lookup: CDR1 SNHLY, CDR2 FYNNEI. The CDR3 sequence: CASSEGQPNQPQHF. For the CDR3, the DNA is TGTGCCAGCAGTGAGGGACAGCCCAATCAGCCCCAGCATTTT.

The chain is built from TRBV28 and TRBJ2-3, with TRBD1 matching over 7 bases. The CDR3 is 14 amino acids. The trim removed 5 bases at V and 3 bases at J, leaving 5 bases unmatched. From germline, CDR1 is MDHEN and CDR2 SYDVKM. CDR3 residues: CASSPQGITDTQYF. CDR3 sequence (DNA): TGTGCCAGCAGTCCACAGGGGATTACAGATACGCAGTATTTT. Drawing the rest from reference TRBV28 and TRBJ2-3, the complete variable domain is DVKVTQSSRYLVKRTGEKVFLECVQDMDHENMFWYRQDPGLGLRLIYFSYDVKMKEKGDIPEGYSVSREKKERFSLILESASTNQTSMYLCASSPQGITDTQYFGPGTRLTVL.

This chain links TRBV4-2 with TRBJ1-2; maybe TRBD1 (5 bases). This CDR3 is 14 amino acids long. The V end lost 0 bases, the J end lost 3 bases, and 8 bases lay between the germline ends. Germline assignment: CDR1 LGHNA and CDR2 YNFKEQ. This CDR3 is CASSQEEGYYGYTF. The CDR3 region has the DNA TGTGCCAGCAGCCAAGAGGAGGGGTACTATGGCTACACCTTC.

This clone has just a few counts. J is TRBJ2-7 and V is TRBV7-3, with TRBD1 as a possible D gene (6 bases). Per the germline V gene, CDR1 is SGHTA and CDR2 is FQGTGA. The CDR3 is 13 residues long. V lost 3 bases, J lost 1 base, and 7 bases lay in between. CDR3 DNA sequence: TGTGCCAGCAGCTTCGACAGGTCCTACGAGCAGTACTTC. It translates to CASSFDRSYEQYF.

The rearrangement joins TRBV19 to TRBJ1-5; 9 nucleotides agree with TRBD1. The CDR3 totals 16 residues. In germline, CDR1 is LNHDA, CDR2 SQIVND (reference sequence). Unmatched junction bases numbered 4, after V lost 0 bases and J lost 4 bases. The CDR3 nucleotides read TGTGCCAGTAGTATAGAAGCGGGACAGGGTAATCAGCCCCAGCATTTT. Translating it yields CASSIEAGQGNQPQHF.

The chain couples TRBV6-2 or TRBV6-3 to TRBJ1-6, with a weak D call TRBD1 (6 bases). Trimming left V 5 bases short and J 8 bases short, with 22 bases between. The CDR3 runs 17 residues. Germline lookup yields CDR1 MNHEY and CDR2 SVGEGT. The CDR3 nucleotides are TGTGCCAGCAGTGTTGAGACTGAGGGGGTTGTATATTCACCCCTCCACTTT. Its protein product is CASSVETEGVVYSPLHF.

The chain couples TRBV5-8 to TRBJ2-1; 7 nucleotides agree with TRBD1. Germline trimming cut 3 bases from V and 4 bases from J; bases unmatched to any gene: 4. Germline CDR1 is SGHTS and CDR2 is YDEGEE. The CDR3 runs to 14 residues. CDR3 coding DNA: TGTGCCAGCAGCTCCTGGGACAGTTACAATGAGCAGTTCTTC. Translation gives CASSSWDSYNEQFF.

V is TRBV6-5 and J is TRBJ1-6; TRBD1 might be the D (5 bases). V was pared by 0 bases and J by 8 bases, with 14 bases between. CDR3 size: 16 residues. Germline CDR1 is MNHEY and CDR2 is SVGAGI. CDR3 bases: TGTGCCAGCAGTTACTCGACGCGGGGACCTTATTCACCCCTCCACTTT. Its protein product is CASSYSTRGPYSPLHF.

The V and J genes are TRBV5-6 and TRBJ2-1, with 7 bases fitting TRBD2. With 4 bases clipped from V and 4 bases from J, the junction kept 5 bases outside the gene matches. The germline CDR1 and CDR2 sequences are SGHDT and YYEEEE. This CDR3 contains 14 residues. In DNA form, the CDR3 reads TGTGCCAGCAGCACCGGGGGGTCTTACAATGAGCAGTTCTTC. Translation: CASSTGGSYNEQFF.

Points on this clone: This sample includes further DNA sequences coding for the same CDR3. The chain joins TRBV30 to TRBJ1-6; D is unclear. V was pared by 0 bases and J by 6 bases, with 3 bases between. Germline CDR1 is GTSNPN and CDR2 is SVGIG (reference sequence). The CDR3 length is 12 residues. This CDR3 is CAWSVSNSPLHF. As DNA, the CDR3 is TGTGCCTGGAGTGTCAGTAATTCACCCCTCCACTTT.

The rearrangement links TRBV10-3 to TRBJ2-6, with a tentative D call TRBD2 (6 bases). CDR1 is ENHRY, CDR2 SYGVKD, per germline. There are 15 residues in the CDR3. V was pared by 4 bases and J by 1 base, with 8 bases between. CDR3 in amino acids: CAISGGDSGANVLTF. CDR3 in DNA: TGTGCCATCAGTGGCGGGGATTCTGGGGCCAACGTCCTGACTTTC.

The CDR3 DNA reads TGTGCCAGCAGCTTATTGGCTCAATCCTACGAGCAGTACTTC. Protein sequence: CASSLLAQSYEQYF. The rearrangement joins TRBV7-6 to TRBJ2-7, with D unresolved. The germline V gene encodes CDR1 SGHVS and CDR2 FNYEAQ. This CDR3 spans 14 amino acids. Trimming left V 2 bases short and J 1 base short, with 9 bases between.

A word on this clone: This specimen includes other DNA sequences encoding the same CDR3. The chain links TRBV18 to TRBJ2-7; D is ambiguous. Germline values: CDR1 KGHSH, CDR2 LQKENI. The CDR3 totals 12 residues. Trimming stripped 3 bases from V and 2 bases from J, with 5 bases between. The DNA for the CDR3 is TGTGCCAGCTCACCGTCTACCTACGAGCAGTACTTC. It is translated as CASSPSTYEQYF.

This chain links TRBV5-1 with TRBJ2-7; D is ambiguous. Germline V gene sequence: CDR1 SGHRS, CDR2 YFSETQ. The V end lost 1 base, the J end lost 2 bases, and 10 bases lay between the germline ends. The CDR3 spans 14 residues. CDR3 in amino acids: CASSLSSSAYEQYF. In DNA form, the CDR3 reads TGCGCCAGCAGCTTGAGCTCGTCGGCCTACGAGCAGTACTTC.

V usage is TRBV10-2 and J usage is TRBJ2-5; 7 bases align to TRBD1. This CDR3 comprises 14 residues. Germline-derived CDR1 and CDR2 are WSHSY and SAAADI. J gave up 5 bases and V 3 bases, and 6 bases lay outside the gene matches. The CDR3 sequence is CASSDRGRRETQYF. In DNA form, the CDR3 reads TGCGCCAGCAGTGATAGGGGGCGTCGGGAGACCCAGTACTTC.

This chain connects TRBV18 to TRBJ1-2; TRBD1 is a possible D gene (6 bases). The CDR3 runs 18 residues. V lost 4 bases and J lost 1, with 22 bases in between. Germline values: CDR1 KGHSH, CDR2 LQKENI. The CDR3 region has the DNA TGTGCCAGCTCACGAAGGACCACGGGACGGGACATTAACTATGGCTACACCTTC. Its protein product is CASSRRTTGRDINYGYTF.

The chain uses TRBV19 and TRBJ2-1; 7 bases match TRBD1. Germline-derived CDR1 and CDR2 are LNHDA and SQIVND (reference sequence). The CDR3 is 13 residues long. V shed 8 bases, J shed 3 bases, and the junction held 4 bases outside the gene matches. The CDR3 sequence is CASQQGVYNEQFF. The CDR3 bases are TGTGCCAGTCAGCAGGGGGTCTACAATGAGCAGTTCTTC.